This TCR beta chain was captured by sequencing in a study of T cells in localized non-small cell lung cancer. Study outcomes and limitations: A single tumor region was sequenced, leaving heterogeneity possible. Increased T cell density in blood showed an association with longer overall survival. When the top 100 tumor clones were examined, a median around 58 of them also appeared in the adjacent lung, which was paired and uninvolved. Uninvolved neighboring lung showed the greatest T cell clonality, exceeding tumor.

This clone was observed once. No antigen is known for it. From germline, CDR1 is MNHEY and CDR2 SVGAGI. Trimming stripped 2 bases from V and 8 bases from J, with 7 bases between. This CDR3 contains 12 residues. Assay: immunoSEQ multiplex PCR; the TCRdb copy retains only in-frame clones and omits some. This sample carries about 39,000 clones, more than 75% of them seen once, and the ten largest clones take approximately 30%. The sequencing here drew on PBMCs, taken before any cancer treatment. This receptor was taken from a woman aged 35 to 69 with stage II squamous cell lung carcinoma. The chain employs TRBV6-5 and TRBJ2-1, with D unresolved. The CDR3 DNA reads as TGTGCCAGCAGTTACGGAGTGGATGAGCAGTTCTTC. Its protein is CASSYGVDEQFF.